This entry features one TCR beta chain sequence. This sample is drawn from a study of blood T cell repertoires in COVID-19. This CDR3 comprises 14 residues. Germline V gives CDR1 SEHNR, CDR2 FQNEAQ (reference sequence). V dropped 3 bases and J dropped 5; count of bases not matched to a gene: 4. In the 2 weeks before study entry, exposed participants met a COVID-19 case, which was PCR-confirmed or clinician-diagnosed. Here immunoSEQ multiplex PCR was the method, and the copy in TCRdb shows in-frame clones only, minus some. Among around 130,000 clones, around 80% were seen once, and the ten largest hold about 1.5%.

The chain employs TRBV7-9 and TRBJ1-1, with TRBD1 matching 9 bases. This TCR derives from a woman aged 18-35 years who had been exposed to COVID-19. The sample taken for sequencing was PBMCs or T cells enriched from blood (not recorded which). The CDR3 region is CASSLDRGWTEAFF. The CDR3 nucleotides are TGTGCCAGCAGCTTGGACAGGGGATGGACTGAAGCTTTCTTT.